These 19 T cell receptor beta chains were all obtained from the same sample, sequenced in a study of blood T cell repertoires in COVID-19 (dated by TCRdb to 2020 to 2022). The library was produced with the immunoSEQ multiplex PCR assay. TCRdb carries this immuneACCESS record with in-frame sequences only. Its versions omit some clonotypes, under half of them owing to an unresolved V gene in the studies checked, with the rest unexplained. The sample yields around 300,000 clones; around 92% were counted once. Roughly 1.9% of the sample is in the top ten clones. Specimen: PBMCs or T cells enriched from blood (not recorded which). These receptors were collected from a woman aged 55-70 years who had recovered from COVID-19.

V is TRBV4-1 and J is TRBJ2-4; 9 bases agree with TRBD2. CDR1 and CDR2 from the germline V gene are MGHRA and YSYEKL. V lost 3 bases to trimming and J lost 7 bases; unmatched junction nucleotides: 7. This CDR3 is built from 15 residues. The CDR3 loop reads CASSQVAGEFNIQYF. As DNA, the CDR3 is TGCGCCAGCAGCCAGGTAGCGGGAGAGTTCAACATTCAGTACTTC.

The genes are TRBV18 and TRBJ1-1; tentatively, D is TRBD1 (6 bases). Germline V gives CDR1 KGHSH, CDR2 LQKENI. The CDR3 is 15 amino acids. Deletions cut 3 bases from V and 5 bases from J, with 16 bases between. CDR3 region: CASSPLTGPKTEAFF. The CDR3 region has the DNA TGTGCCAGCTCACCCTTGACAGGCCCGAAGACTGAAGCTTTCTTT. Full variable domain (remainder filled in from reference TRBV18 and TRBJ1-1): NAGVMQNPRHLVRRRGQEARLRCSPMKGHSHVYWYRQLPEEGLKFMVYLQKENIIDESGMPKERFSAEFPKEGPSILRIQQVVRGDSAAYFCASSPLTGPKTEAFFGQGTRLTVV.

The CDR3 DNA sequence: TGCAGTGCTAGTTCTGGACAGTGGTATGGCTACACCTTC. Translating gives CSASSGQWYGYTF. The chain is built from TRBV20-1 and TRBJ1-2; TRBD1 is a possible D gene (6 bases). The CDR3 loop spans 13 amino acids. Trimming took off 3 bases at V and 5 bases at J, with 13 bases between the two ends. CDR1 and CDR2 (germline): DFQATT, SNEGSKA (reference sequence).

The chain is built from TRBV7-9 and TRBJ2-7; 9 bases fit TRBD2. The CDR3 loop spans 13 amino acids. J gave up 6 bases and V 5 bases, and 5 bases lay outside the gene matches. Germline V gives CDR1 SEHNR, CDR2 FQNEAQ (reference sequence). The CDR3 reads CASSPPSGIEQYF. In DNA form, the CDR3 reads TGTGCCAGCAGCCCCCCTAGCGGGATCGAGCAGTACTTC.

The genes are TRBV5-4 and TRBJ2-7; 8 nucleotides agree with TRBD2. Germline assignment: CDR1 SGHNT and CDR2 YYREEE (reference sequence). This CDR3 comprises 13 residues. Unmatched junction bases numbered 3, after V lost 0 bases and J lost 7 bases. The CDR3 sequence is CASSLVGTREQYF. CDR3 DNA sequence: TGTGCCAGCAGCTTGGTGGGGACTAGGGAGCAGTACTTC. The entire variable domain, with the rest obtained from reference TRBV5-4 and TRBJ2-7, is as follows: ETGVTQSPTHLIKTRGQQVTLRCSSQSGHNTVSWYQQALGQGPQFIFQYYREEENGRGNFPPRFSGLQFPNYSSELNVNALELDDSALYLCASSLVGTREQYFGPGTRLTVT.

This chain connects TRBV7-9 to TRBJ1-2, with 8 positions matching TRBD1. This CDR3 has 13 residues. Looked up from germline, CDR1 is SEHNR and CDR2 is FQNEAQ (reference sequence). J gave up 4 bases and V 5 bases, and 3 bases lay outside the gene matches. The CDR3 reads CASSRQGTYGYTF. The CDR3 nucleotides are TGTGCCAGCAGCAGACAGGGGACCTATGGCTACACCTTC.

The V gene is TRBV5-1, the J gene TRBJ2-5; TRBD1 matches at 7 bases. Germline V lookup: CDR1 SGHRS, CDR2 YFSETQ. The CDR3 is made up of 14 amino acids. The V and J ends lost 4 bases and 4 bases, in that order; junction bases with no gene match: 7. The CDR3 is CASSRYDRAETQYF. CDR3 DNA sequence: TGCGCCAGCAGCCGATACGACAGGGCAGAGACCCAGTACTTC.

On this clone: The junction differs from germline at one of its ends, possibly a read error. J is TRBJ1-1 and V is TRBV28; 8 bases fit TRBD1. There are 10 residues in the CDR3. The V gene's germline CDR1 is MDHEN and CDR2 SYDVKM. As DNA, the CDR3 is TGTGCCAGCAGTCTAAGGGGACAGGTCTTT. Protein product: CASSLRGQVF.

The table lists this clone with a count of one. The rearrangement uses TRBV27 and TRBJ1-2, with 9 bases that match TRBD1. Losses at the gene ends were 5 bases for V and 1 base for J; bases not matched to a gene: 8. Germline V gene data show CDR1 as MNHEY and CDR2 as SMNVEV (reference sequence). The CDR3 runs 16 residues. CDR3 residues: CASSTHRQGGNYGYTF. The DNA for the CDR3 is TGTGCCAGCAGTACCCACCGACAGGGGGGTAACTATGGCTACACCTTC.

The CDR3 spells CASSFILAGLYEQYF. CDR3 bases: TGTGCCAGCAGCTTTATACTAGCGGGACTGTACGAGCAGTACTTC. The gene calls are TRBV7-9 and TRBJ2-7; 10 bases map to TRBD2. The CDR3 totals 15 residues. V was clipped by 3 bases and J by 4 bases; unmatched bases: 6. Germline CDR1 reads SEHNR; CDR2 reads FQNEAQ (reference sequence). Variable domain in full (rest from reference TRBV7-9 and TRBJ2-7): DTGVSQNPRHKITKRGQNVTFRCDPISEHNRLYWYRQTLGQGPEFLTYFQNEAQLEKSRLLSDRFSAERPKGSFSTLEIQRTEQGDSAMYLCASSFILAGLYEQYFGPGTRLTVT.

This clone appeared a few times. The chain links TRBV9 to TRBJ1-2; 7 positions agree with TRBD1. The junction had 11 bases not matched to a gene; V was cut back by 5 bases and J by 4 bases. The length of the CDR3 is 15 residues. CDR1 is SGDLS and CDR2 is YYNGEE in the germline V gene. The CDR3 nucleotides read TGTGCCAGCAGTTTGGTGGGGACAGAGATCTATGGCTACACCTTC. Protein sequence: CASSLVGTEIYGYTF.

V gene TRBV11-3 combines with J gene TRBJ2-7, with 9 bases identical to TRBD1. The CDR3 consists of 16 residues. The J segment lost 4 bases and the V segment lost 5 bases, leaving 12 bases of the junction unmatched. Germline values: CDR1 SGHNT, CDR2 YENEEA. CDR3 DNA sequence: TGTGCCAGCAGCCAGAGGGGGGACAGGGAAGTTTACGAGCAGTACTTC. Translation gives CASSQRGDREVYEQYF.

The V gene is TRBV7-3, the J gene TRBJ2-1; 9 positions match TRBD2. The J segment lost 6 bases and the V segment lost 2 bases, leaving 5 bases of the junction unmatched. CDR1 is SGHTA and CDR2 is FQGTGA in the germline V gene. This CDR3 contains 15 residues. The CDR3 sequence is CASSLSSGIGNEQFF. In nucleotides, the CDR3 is TGTGCCAGCAGCTTATCTAGCGGGATAGGCAATGAGCAGTTCTTC.

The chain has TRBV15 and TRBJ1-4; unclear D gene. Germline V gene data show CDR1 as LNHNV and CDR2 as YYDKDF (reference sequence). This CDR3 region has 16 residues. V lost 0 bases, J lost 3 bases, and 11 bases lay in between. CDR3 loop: CATSRDPGSSNEKLFF. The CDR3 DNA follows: TGTGCCACCAGCAGAGATCCGGGAAGCTCTAATGAAAAACTGTTTTTT.

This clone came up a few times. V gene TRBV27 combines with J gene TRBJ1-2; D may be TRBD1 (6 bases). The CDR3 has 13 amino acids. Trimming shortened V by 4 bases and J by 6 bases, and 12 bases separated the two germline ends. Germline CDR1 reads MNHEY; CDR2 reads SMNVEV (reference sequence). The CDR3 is CASSSYRVDGYTF. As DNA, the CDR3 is TGTGCCAGCAGTTCATACAGGGTTGATGGCTACACCTTC.

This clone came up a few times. CDR3 amino acids: CASLSGFLGSPLHF. The CDR3 nucleotides are TGTGCCAGCCTCAGTGGCTTTCTAGGTTCACCCCTCCACTTT. The J gene is TRBJ1-6, the V gene TRBV28; D gene unclear. The CDR3 contains 14 residues. Germline assignment: CDR1 MDHEN and CDR2 SYDVKM. Trimming removed 8 bases from V and 9 bases from J, with 17 bases in between.

The DNA of the CDR3 is TGCGCCAGCAGCCAACGACAGGGGGGGATCATGAACACTGAAGCTTTCTTT. Its translation is CASSQRQGGIMNTEAFF. V usage is TRBV4-1 and J usage is TRBJ1-1, with TRBD1 identical over 9 bases. CDR1 and CDR2 from the germline V gene are MGHRA and YSYEKL. The CDR3 has 17 residues. Trimming at V came to 2 bases and at J to 0 bases, leaving 7 bases not matched to a gene.

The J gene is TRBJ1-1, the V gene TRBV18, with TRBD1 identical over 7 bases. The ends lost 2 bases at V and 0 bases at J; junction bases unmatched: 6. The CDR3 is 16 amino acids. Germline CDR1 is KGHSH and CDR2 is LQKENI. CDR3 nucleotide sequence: TGTGCCAGCTCACCAAGTGAGGGACAGCTGAACACTGAAGCTTTCTTT. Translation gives CASSPSEGQLNTEAFF.

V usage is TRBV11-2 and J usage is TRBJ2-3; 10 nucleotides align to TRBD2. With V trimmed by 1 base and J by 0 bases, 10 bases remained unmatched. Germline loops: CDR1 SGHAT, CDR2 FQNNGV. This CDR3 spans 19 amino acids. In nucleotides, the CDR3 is TGTGCCAGCAGCTTAGTTAGAGGTAGCGGGAGGCCTAGCACAGATACGCAGTATTTT. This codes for CASSLVRGSGRPSTDTQYF.